This TCR beta chain was sequenced for a study of identifying expanded T cells in peripheral blood. Study results and caveats: Clone count variance between two-week samples rose with total template count.

Germline V lookup: CDR1 SGHRS, CDR2 YFSETQ. After removal of 4 bases from V and 3 bases from J, the junction contained 4 bases not matched to a gene. This CDR3 has 14 amino acids. During the collection period, no donor immune events like infections were recorded. Note on this clone: Its specificity is not known.

Clones were read by immunoSEQ multiplex PCR, and TCRdb kept only the in-frame ones, dropping some. The sample consists of tens of thousands of clones, about 88% of them appearing once. This receptor was identified in a person between 18 and 69 years old in good health. Sequencing was done on a sample of blood. J is TRBJ2-1 and V is TRBV5-1; TRBD2 agrees at 7 bases. CDR3 protein: CASSGLEYYNEQFF. The DNA for the CDR3 is TGCGCCAGCAGCGGACTAGAGTACTACAATGAGCAGTTCTTC.